Shown below are 19 T cell receptor beta chains from a single sample sequenced in a study of blood T cell repertoires in COVID-19. The table came from immunoSEQ multiplex PCR; TCRdb's copy has only in-frame clones and leaves some out. The sample lists roughly 180,000 clones, approximately 89% occurring once. Sample: peripheral blood. These receptors were obtained from a woman aged 25 to 39 with acute or convalescent COVID-19.

The chain carries TRBV2 and TRBJ2-5; no clear D gene. With 10 bases removed from V and 4 bases from J, the gap between germline ends came to 19 bases. Per the germline V gene, CDR1 is SNHLY and CDR2 is FYNNEI. The CDR3 loop spans 14 amino acids. CDR3 DNA: TGTGCCATCCTTCCTTTAGGTTCGGGAGAGACCCAGTACTTC. This sequence encodes CAILPLGSGETQYF.

The rearrangement uses TRBV18 and TRBJ1-2; 8 bases fit TRBD1. This CDR3 comprises 13 residues. The junction had 6 bases not matched to a gene; V was cut back by 6 bases and J by 6 bases. Germline V gene data show CDR1 as KGHSH and CDR2 as LQKENI. In DNA form, the CDR3 reads TGTGCCAGCTCGTCGATACAGGGGGATGGCTACACCTTC. Translated: CASSSIQGDGYTF.

J is TRBJ1-1 and V is TRBV5-4; 7 positions agree with TRBD1. V gave up 4 bases and J gave up 8 bases; unmatched junction bases: 8. Germline V gene sequence: CDR1 SGHNT, CDR2 YYREEE (reference sequence). This CDR3 spans 13 amino acids. CDR3 region: CASSPTRDREAFF. Written as DNA, the CDR3 is TGTGCCAGCAGCCCAACCCGGGACAGAGAAGCTTTCTTT.

This rearrangement joins TRBV4-1 to TRBJ1-3, with TRBD1 identical over 9 bases. Germline CDR1 reads MGHRA; CDR2 reads YSYEKL. The CDR3 contains 14 residues. Trimming cost V 4 bases and J 4 bases; bases outside gene matches: 2. The CDR3 here is CASSRDRAGNTIYF. CDR3 coding DNA: TGCGCCAGCAGCCGGGACAGGGCCGGAAACACCATATATTTT.

The V and J genes are TRBV5-4 and TRBJ1-3; D gene uncertain. Trimming removed 0 bases from V and 4 bases from J, with 8 bases in between. Germline V gene lookup returns CDR1 SGHNT and CDR2 YYREEE (reference sequence). CDR3 length: 14 amino acids. The CDR3 nucleotides read TGTGCCAGCAGCTTGGACGGGTGGGGAAACACCATATATTTT. It translates to CASSLDGWGNTIYF. The entire variable domain, with the rest obtained from reference TRBV5-4 and TRBJ1-3, is as follows: ETGVTQSPTHLIKTRGQQVTLRCSSQSGHNTVSWYQQALGQGPQFIFQYYREEENGRGNFPPRFSGLQFPNYSSELNVNALELDDSALYLCASSLDGWGNTIYFGEGSWLTVV.

The V call is TRBV28, the J call TRBJ2-2, with 9 bases fitting TRBD2. The germline V gene encodes CDR1 MDHEN and CDR2 SYDVKM. There are 16 residues in the CDR3. The J segment lost 2 bases and the V segment lost 8 bases, leaving 9 bases of the junction unmatched. This chain's CDR3 is CASGGSGGFNTGELFF. CDR3 DNA sequence: TGTGCCAGCGGGGGTAGCGGGGGATTCAACACCGGGGAGCTGTTTTTT. Full variable domain (remainder filled in from reference TRBV28 and TRBJ2-2): DVKVTQSSRYLVKRTGEKVFLECVQDMDHENMFWYRQDPGLGLRLIYFSYDVKMKEKGDIPEGYSVSREKKERFSLILESASTNQTSMYLCASGGSGGFNTGELFFGEGSRLTVL.

The chain links TRBV2 to TRBJ1-5, with 10 positions matching TRBD1. CDR1 and CDR2 (germline): SNHLY, FYNNEI. The CDR3 totals 14 residues. V dropped 8 bases and J dropped 7; count of bases not matched to a gene: 8. In DNA form, the CDR3 reads TGTGCCAGCGCGACAGGGGGCGCATTGCAGCCCCAGCATTTT. Translating gives CASATGGALQPQHF.

In its sample, this clone was seen once. The chain combines TRBV6-5 with TRBJ2-5; D remains ambiguous. Trimming stripped 7 bases from V and 2 bases from J, with 5 bases between. The length of the CDR3 is 11 residues. Germline V lookup: CDR1 MNHEY, CDR2 SVGAGI. The CDR3 sequence is CASTGQETQYF. The CDR3 DNA is TGTGCCAGCACAGGTCAAGAGACCCAGTACTTC.

A word on this clone: This CDR3 is also generated by other DNA sequences in the sample. The J gene is TRBJ2-1, the V gene TRBV2; 7 positions agree with TRBD2. CDR1 and CDR2 from the germline V gene are SNHLY and FYNNEI. The CDR3 totals 13 residues. The J segment lost 8 bases and the V segment lost 10 bases, leaving 11 bases of the junction unmatched. The CDR3 nucleotides read TGTGCCACCAAACGGGAGGAGGGTTATGAGCAGTTCTTC. Translating it yields CATKREEGYEQFF.

The genes are TRBV5-1 and TRBJ2-5, with 7 bases fitting TRBD1. J was trimmed by 7 bases and V by 3 bases; bases with no gene match: 12. This CDR3 is built from 15 residues. Germline V gene lookup returns CDR1 SGHRS and CDR2 YFSETQ. In DNA form, the CDR3 reads TGCGCCAGCAGCTGGGACGAGGGGGCGGAAGGGACCCAGTACTTC. Amino acid sequence: CASSWDEGAEGTQYF.

The chain employs TRBV5-4 and TRBJ1-1; TRBD1 matches at 7 bases. This CDR3 is 19 amino acids long. Germline CDR1 is SGHNT and CDR2 is YYREEE (reference sequence). With V trimmed by 4 bases and J by 0 bases, 18 bases remained unmatched. DNA for the CDR3: TGTGCCAGCAGCCCCAGCATGACAGGGCGGGGTAATATGAACACTGAAGCTTTCTTT. Translation gives CASSPSMTGRGNMNTEAFF.

In its sample, this clone was seen a few times. The genes are TRBV29-1 and TRBJ1-3; 9 bases fit TRBD1. The V and J ends lost 4 bases and 4 bases, in that order; junction bases with no gene match: 11. There are 16 residues in the CDR3. CDR1 and CDR2 (germline): SQVTM, ANQGSEA. CDR3 DNA sequence: TGCAGCGTTGCTAATCCGGGACAGGGTAACGGAAACACCATATATTTT. Translated, it gives CSVANPGQGNGNTIYF.

The chain recombines TRBV18 with TRBJ2-2; TRBD2 matches 8 bases. Per germline, CDR1 KGHSH and CDR2 LQKENI. CDR3 size: 15 residues. With 3 bases clipped from V and 2 bases from J, the junction kept 2 bases outside the gene matches. In nucleotides, the CDR3 is TGTGCCAGCTCACCCGGACTAGCCAACACCGGGGAGCTGTTTTTT. This encodes CASSPGLANTGELFF.

The V gene is TRBV15, the J gene TRBJ2-2; D unresolved. This CDR3 is 15 amino acids long. Germline assignment: CDR1 LNHNV and CDR2 YYDKDF (reference sequence). V was trimmed by 1 base and J by 4 bases, leaving 10 bases between them. In nucleotides, the CDR3 is TGTGCCACCAGCAGAGTAACAGTACTCACCGGGGAGCTGTTTTTT. Translation gives CATSRVTVLTGELFF.

The CDR3 loop is CASSSYSGSEQYF. CDR3 bases: TGTGCCAGCAGCTCATATAGCGGGAGTGAGCAGTACTTC. This chain joins TRBV13 and TRBJ2-7; TRBD2 agrees at 9 bases. The J segment lost 7 bases and the V segment lost 4 bases, leaving 5 bases of the junction unmatched. Germline lookup yields CDR1 PRHDT and CDR2 FYEKMQ (reference sequence). This CDR3 contains 13 residues. Using reference TRBV13 and TRBJ2-7 for the parts outside the CDR3, the full variable domain is AAGVIQSPRHLIKEKRETATLKCYPIPRHDTVYWYQQGPGQDPQFLISFYEKMQSDKGSIPDRFSAQQFSDYHSELNMSSLELGDSALYFCASSSYSGSEQYFGPGTRLTVT.

The chain employs TRBV28 and TRBJ1-1; D unresolved. Trimming stripped 4 bases from V and 4 bases from J, with 10 bases between. The CDR3 covers 13 residues. The germline CDR1 and CDR2 sequences are MDHEN and SYDVKM. The CDR3 reads CASSSPSRTEAFF. For the CDR3, the DNA is TGTGCCAGCAGTTCTCCCTCGCGCACTGAAGCTTTCTTT.

V is TRBV5-1 and J is TRBJ1-3; D is unresolved. There are 16 residues in the CDR3. The germline V and J ends were trimmed by 0 bases and 0 bases, with 10 bases remaining between them. Germline lookup yields CDR1 SGHRS and CDR2 YFSETQ. In DNA, the CDR3 is TGCGCCAGCAGCTTGGATCTTGTCCGCTCTGGAAACACCATATATTTT. This encodes CASSLDLVRSGNTIYF.

The chain combines TRBV29-1 with TRBJ2-7; D may be TRBD1 (6 bases). The germline V gene has CDR1 SQVTM and CDR2 ANQGSEA. This CDR3 region has 13 residues. Between the trimmed V and J ends, which lost 0 bases and 5 bases, there was a span of 11 bases. This chain's CDR3 is CSVEEGAGDEQYF. As DNA, the CDR3 is TGCAGCGTTGAAGAAGGGGCAGGGGACGAGCAGTACTTC.

The rearrangement uses TRBV4-1 and TRBJ2-2; 7 bases line up with TRBD2. The J segment lost 4 bases and the V segment lost 3 bases, leaving 5 bases of the junction unmatched. The CDR3 runs 15 residues. Germline-derived CDR1 and CDR2 are MGHRA and YSYEKL. The DNA for the CDR3 is TGCGCCAGCAGCCATGCGGGAGTCTTCACCGGGGAGCTGTTTTTT. Translated, it gives CASSHAGVFTGELFF.